This T cell receptor (beta chain) was profiled in a study of T cell repertoires in aging, cancer and after chemotherapy. Study results and caveats: Loss of evenness, beyond lost richness, contributed to age-related TCR diversity decline in cancer patients. Median generation probability rose over the chemotherapy interval in each cancer cohort, suggesting rebound thymic output.

Peripheral blood genomic DNA, not sorted cells or RNA, was the template. CDR3 length: 13 residues. Germline lookup yields CDR1 SGHNT and CDR2 YYREEE (reference sequence). Trimming shortened V by 4 bases and J by 5 bases, and 12 bases separated the two germline ends. This clonotype occurred a few times. Its antigen is as yet unknown. TRB rearrangements spanning V, D and J were amplified using mixed TRB-A/B primers. Each CDR3 protein gets one entry after TCRdb re-called the multiplex PCR reads with MiXCR. The sample carries 2,000 to 2,500 distinct CDR3 sequences, 30% recorded once. The V gene is TRBV5-4, the J gene TRBJ1-2, with D maybe TRBD1 (5 bases). The receptor was isolated from a human donor with a solid tumor. Sequencing was performed on blood. This chain's CDR3 is CASSGDGGYGYTF. In DNA, the CDR3 is TGTGCCAGCAGCGGGGATGGGGGATATGGCTACACCTTC.